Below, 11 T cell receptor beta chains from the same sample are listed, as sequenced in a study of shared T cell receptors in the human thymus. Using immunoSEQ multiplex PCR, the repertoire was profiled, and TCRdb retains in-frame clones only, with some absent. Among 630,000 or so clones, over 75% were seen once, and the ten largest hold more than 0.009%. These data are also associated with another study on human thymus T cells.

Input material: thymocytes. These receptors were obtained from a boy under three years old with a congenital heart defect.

CDR3 nucleotides: TGCGCCAGCAGCTTGGCCTATAAGTTCTACGAGCAGTACTTC. It specifies CASSLAYKFYEQYF. This chain links TRBV5-1 with TRBJ2-7, with D unclear. The CDR3 is made up of 14 amino acids. The germline CDR1 and CDR2 sequences are SGHRS and YFSETQ. The V end was cut by 0 bases, the J end by 3 bases, with 10 bases between.

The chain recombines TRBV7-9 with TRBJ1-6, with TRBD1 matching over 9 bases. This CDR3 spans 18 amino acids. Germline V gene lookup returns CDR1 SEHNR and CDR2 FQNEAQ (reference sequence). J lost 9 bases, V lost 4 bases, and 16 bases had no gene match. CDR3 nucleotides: TGTGCCAGCAGCTCCCGGTTCGGGACAGGGTCTGGTAGTTCACCCCTCCACTTT. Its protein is CASSSRFGTGSGSSPLHF.

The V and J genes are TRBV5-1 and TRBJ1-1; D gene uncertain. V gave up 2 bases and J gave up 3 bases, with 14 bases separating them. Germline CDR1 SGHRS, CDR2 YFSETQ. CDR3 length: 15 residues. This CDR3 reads CASSLRLEEDTEAFF. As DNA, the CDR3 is TGCGCCAGCAGCTTACGACTCGAGGAGGACACTGAAGCTTTCTTT.

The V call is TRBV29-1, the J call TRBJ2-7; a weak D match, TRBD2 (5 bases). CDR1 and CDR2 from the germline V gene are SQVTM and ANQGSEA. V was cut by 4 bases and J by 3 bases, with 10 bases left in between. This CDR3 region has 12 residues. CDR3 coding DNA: TGCAGCGTTGGAGGGCCAAACTACGAGCAGTACTTC. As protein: CSVGGPNYEQYF.

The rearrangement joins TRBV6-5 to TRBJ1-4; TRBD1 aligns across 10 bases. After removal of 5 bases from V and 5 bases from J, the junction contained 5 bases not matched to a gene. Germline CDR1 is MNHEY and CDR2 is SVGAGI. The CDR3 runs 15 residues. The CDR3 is CASSAGTGANEKLFF. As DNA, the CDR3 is TGTGCCAGCAGTGCGGGGACAGGGGCGAATGAAAAACTGTTTTTT.

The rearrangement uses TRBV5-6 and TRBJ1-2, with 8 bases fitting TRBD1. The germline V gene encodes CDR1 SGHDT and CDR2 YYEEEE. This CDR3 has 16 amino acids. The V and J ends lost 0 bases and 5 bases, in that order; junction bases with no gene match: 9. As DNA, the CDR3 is TGTGCCAGCAGCTTGGCAGGGGGCCTCCCTCTGTATGGCTACACCTTC. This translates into CASSLAGGLPLYGYTF.

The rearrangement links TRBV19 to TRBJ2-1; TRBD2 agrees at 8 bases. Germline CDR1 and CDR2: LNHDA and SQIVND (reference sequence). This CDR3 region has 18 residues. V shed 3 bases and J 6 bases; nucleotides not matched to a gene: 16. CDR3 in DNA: TGTGCCAGTAGTATGCGGGGGATGGGACTAGATGGGTTCAATGAGCAGTTCTTC. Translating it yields CASSMRGMGLDGFNEQFF.

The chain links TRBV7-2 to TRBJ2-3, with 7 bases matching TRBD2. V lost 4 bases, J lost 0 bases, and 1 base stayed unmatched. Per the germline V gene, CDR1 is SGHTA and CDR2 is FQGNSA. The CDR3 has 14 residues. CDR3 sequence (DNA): TGTGCCAGCAGCTCGGGGGGAAGCACAGATACGCAGTATTTT. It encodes CASSSGGSTDTQYF.

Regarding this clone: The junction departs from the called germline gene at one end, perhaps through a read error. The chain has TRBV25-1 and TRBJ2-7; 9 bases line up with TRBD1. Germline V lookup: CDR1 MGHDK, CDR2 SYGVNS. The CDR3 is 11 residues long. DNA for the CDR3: TGTGCCAGCAGGAAAGGGACAGGGAGGGACTTC. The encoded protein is CASRKGTGRDF.

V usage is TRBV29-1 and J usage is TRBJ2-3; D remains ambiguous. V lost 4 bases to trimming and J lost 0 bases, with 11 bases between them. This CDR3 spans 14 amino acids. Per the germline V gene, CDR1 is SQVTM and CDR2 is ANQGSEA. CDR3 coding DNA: TGCAGCGTTGTATTAACCTATAGCACAGATACGCAGTATTTT. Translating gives CSVVLTYSTDTQYF.

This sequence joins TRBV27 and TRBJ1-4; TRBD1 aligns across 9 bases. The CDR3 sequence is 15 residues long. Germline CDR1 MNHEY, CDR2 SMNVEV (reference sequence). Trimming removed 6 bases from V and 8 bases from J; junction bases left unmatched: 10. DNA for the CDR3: TGTGCCAGCAGGACCTTCCGGGACAGGGAAGAAAAACTGTTTTTT. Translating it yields CASRTFRDREEKLFF.